This T cell receptor beta chain was profiled in a study of shared T cell receptors in the human thymus. Germline V gene lookup returns CDR1 SGHTA and CDR2 FQGNSA. Trimming removed 5 bases from V and 3 bases from J, with 20 bases in between. The CDR3 runs 16 residues. This clone was seen a single time. Produced via immunoSEQ multiplex PCR; TCRdb's table is partial and in-frame only. The table includes approximately 760,000 clones, 70% to 90% detected once. This sample also belongs to another study, concerning human thymus T cells. That paper states: Repertoires from thymus and blood appeared to show biased V and J gene usage. Unrelated individuals had highly overlapping thymic repertoires, as reported in related research.

This clonotype was obtained from a girl under three years old with a congenital heart defect. Sequences were obtained from thymocytes. This chain connects TRBV7-2 to TRBJ2-7, with no clear D. Written as DNA, the CDR3 is TGTGCCAGCAGCGCCACTGAGGCAACGGGTTACTACGAGCAGTACTTC. Protein: CASSATEATGYYEQYF.